This TCR beta chain is drawn from a study of T-cell reconstitution after alpha-beta-depleted transplantation in children. This CDR3 spans 16 amino acids. Germline V gene lookup returns CDR1 DFQATT and CDR2 SNEGSKA (reference sequence). Unmatched junction bases numbered 10, after V lost 4 bases and J lost 2 bases. This clonotype was recorded a few times. Unique molecular identifiers were used in preparing the TCRbeta library. TCRdb ran MiXCR on the PCR reads and lists one entry per CDR3 protein. The sample yields about 410,000 distinct CDR3 sequences, 20% seen once. This chain uses TRBV20-1 with TRBJ2-1; TRBD2 aligns across 8 bases. This specimen consisted of PBMCs from the stem cell graft donor, obtained from the stem cell graft. The sequence was collected from a human donor who donated a stem cell graft to a child with acute myeloid leukemia. The chain's CDR3 is CSANGRGGTAYNEQFF. CDR3 coding DNA: TGCAGTGCTAATGGCCGGGGGGGGACGGCCTACAATGAGCAGTTCTTC.